The rows below give T cell receptor beta chains drawn from one sample of a study of T cell repertoires in cytomegalovirus infection. In TCRdb, the reads were re-called with MiXCR into one record per CDR3 protein. The sample lists roughly 920,000 distinct CDR3 sequences, 30% to 40% occurring once. What these receptors recognize is not known. Sequenced here: cultured CD8+ T cells from PBMCs, sampled from culture after CMV antigen stimulation. These receptors were taken from a human donor in good health (CMV status not recorded). Some clones in this sample may be carry-over from other donors' samples. Both conserved end residues are part of each CDR3. Only some rows state a clone size, as once, few, many or a class for expanded clones.

clone_size	v_call	j_call	cdr3_aa
medium-sized	TRBV4-3	TRBJ2-3	CASSQTSGGATDTQYF
few	TRBV19	TRBJ2-1	CASSIDPSGGYNEQFF
-	TRBV27	TRBJ2-1	CASSFGTAVSYNEQFF
-	TRBV27	TRBJ2-3	CASSLKWGDTQYF
-	TRBV7-6	TRBJ1-2	CASSLAGGDSYYGYTF
many	TRBV7-6	TRBJ1-2	CASSLARGGGYGYTF
-	TRBV12-3/TRBV12-4	TRBJ1-1	CANSPWTGKNTEAFF
-	TRBV6-5	TRBJ2-1	CASSYGRGGLEQFF
many	TRBV27	TRBJ2-7	CASSKRKAPDEQYF
-	TRBV11-2	TRBJ2-3	CASSVGQSWGTDTQYF
-	TRBV27	TRBJ2-2	CASSPMTRGAGELFF
-	TRBV9	TRBJ2-1	CASSPWGSDEQFF
-	TRBV5-1	TRBJ2-3	CASSLAKAASTDTQYF
-	TRBV7-9	TRBJ1-1	CASSDTGPGTEAFF
once	TRBV15	TRBJ1-2	CATSRRRQDNYGYTF
-	TRBV12-3/TRBV12-4	TRBJ2-7	CASSLRVFSYEQYF
-	TRBV6-1	TRBJ1-4	CASSSTLGPTNEKLLF
few	TRBV6-8	TRBJ2-1	CASAYRGLWREQFF
-	TRBV12-3/TRBV12-4	TRBJ2-5	CASGRGEETQYF
-	TRBV4-2	TRBJ2-1	CASSQGGGVEQFF
-	TRBV9	TRBJ2-3	CASRRGAGTDTQYF
-	TRBV28	TRBJ2-5	CASSPAAPIAGEETQYF
many	TRBV10-3	TRBJ1-2	CATRQGSVGYTF
-	TRBV7-9	TRBJ1-2	CASSLGAANGYTF
few	TRBV7-9	TRBJ1-2	CASSLRTGFNYGYTF
many	TRBV6-1	TRBJ1-5	CASSERQGVFNQPQHF
-	TRBV20-1	TRBJ2-6	CSAVREGNPDSGANVLTF
-	TRBV19	TRBJ2-5	CASSMGSGVETQYF
many	TRBV7-8	TRBJ2-5	CASSLVGRQVGETQYF
-	TRBV6-5	TRBJ1-5	CASSPGRISNQPQHF
few	TRBV7-3	TRBJ2-6	CASRSTGGEGANVLTF
-	TRBV12-5	TRBJ1-1	CASGLTLVNTEAFF
-	TRBV3-1	TRBJ1-1	CASSQGWRDTEAFF
few	TRBV10-3	TRBJ2-2	CAIPLSNTGELFF
-	TRBV11-2	TRBJ1-2	CASSLIGFFLGPIYGYTF
-	TRBV27	TRBJ1-2	CASMGGRHYGYTF
few	TRBV6-5	TRBJ2-2	CASSYKRTDPNTGELFF
few	TRBV7-2	TRBJ2-3	CASSPDIQADTQYF
-	TRBV5-4	TRBJ1-3	CASSLVGQGDGNTIYF
-	TRBV11-3	TRBJ2-1	CASSPPTSGVYNEQFF
-	TRBV28	TRBJ2-5	CANRAQQGKIKETQYF
-	TRBV29-1	TRBJ2-1	CSVEYTSGFSISYNEQFF
few	TRBV6-5	TRBJ2-1	CASSYGLGGSYNEQFF
-	TRBV19	TRBJ1-4	CASSIAGDGPEKLFF
few	TRBV5-4	TRBJ2-7	CASSWNLASSSYEQYF
-	TRBV15	TRBJ2-7	CATSRDHPLAASYEQYF
-	TRBV7-9	TRBJ2-3	CASSWDKADTQYF
once	TRBV24-1	TRBJ2-1	CATSDLRTTVINEQFF
-	TRBV2	TRBJ2-1	CASSEVDSPPVDEQFF
few	TRBV27	TRBJ1-2	CATSSGGQAYYGYTF